These 27 T cell receptor beta chains were all obtained from the same sample, sequenced in a study of cytomegalovirus exposure and HLA in healthy donors. Generated by immunoSEQ multiplex PCR, the TCRdb table keeps only in-frame clones and is missing some. The repertoire holds under 400,000 clones, with approximately 85% as singletons. Sequenced: PBMCs. The source of these receptors is a young man in good health and CMV-seronegative.

This chain connects TRBV4-3 to TRBJ2-5; tentatively, D is TRBD2 (6 bases). The CDR3 is 17 amino acids. CDR1 and CDR2 from the germline V gene are LGHNA and YSLEER. The V end lost 3 bases, the J end lost 2 bases, and 19 bases lay between the germline ends. The CDR3 nucleotides are TGCGCCAGCAGCCAGTTGGGTGGCGGGGTCATACAAGAGACCCAGTACTTC. Protein product: CASSQLGGGVIQETQYF.

This rearrangement joins TRBV6-1 to TRBJ1-5; D possibly corresponds to TRBD1 (6 bases). Germline CDR1 reads MNHNS; CDR2 reads SASEGT. The CDR3 totals 16 residues. Trimming pared 3 bases from V and 0 bases from J, leaving 12 bases between. The CDR3 sequence: CASSDRGGNSNQPQHF. The CDR3 DNA follows: TGTGCCAGCAGTGATAGGGGGGGGAATAGCAATCAGCCCCAGCATTTT.

Concerning this clone itself: Other DNA sequences in the same sample also yield this CDR3. The chain joins TRBV29-1 to TRBJ2-3, with a tentative D call TRBD1 (5 bases). The germline V gene has CDR1 SQVTM and CDR2 ANQGSEA. The ends were cut back, 2 bases at V and 3 bases at J, with 6 bases in the middle. This CDR3 comprises 12 residues. In DNA, the CDR3 is TGCAGCGTTGAACAGGGAACAGATACGCAGTATTTT. It is translated as CSVEQGTDTQYF.

This sequence joins TRBV4-1 and TRBJ1-2; D uncertain. This CDR3 has 13 amino acids. Looked up from germline, CDR1 is MGHRA and CDR2 is YSYEKL. V lost 0 bases to trimming and J lost 7 bases, with 9 bases between them. The chain's CDR3 is CASSQDLRSGYTF. For the CDR3, the DNA is TGCGCCAGCAGCCAAGATCTTAGGAGTGGCTACACCTTC.

The V and J genes are TRBV10-3 and TRBJ2-7, with 8 bases lining up with TRBD2. Trimming cost V 2 bases and J 3 bases; bases outside gene matches: 6. The CDR3 has 15 amino acids. Germline V CDR1 and CDR2: ENHRY, SYGVKD. CDR3: CAISERLAGYYEQYF. The CDR3 nucleotides are TGTGCCATCAGTGAGCGGCTAGCGGGCTACTACGAGCAGTACTTC.

The rearrangement uses TRBV10-2 and TRBJ1-5; D gene ambiguous. Trimming left V 0 bases short and J 5 bases short, with 8 bases between. Germline values: CDR1 WSHSY, CDR2 SAAADI. CDR3 length equals 14 residues. The CDR3 bases are TGCGCCAGCAGTGAGTCCCAGAATTATCAGCCCCAGCATTTT. This translates into CASSESQNYQPQHF.

CDR3 residues: CASSLAGQDEKLFF. The CDR3 DNA sequence: TGCGCCAGCAGCCTTGCGGGACAGGATGAAAAACTGTTTTTT. The J gene is TRBJ1-4, the V gene TRBV5-1, with TRBD1 identical over 8 bases. CDR3 length equals 14 residues. J lost 6 bases, V lost 4 bases, and 5 bases had no gene match. Germline-derived CDR1 and CDR2 are SGHRS and YFSETQ.

This chain links TRBV27 with TRBJ1-2; TRBD1 is a possible D gene (5 bases). The germline V gene encodes CDR1 MNHEY and CDR2 SMNVEV (reference sequence). V was cut by 1 base and J by 1 base, with 16 bases left in between. This CDR3 contains 17 residues. CDR3 coding DNA: TGTGCCAGCAGTTTATGGAGTCAGGGAAGGGATAACTATGGCTACACCTTC. Translated, it gives CASSLWSQGRDNYGYTF.

This rearrangement joins TRBV11-2 to TRBJ2-7; 7 bases are a match to TRBD2. Germline CDR1 SGHAT, CDR2 FQNNGV. V gave up 3 bases and J gave up 3 bases; unmatched junction bases: 8. CDR3 size: 15 residues. CDR3 protein: CASSFEGAGDYEQYF. The CDR3 bases are TGTGCCAGCAGCTTCGAAGGGGCGGGGGACTACGAGCAGTACTTC. The full variable domain, with the rest looked up from reference TRBV11-2 and TRBJ2-7, is EAGVAQSPRYKIIEKRQSVAFWCNPISGHATLYWYQQILGQGPKLLIQFQNNGVVDDSQLPKDRFSAERLKGVDSTLKIQPAKLEDSAVYLCASSFEGAGDYEQYFGPGTRLTVT.

This clone was seen a handful of times. The rearrangement links TRBV5-4 to TRBJ2-1, with a tentative D call TRBD2 (5 bases). V lost 0 bases and J 7 bases, leaving 8 bases between the germline ends. CDR1 is SGHNT, CDR2 YYREEE, per germline (reference sequence). The CDR3 consists of 13 residues. CDR3 in amino acids: CASSLALENEQFF. DNA of the CDR3: TGTGCCAGCAGCTTGGCACTAGAGAATGAGCAGTTCTTC.

The chain recombines TRBV19 with TRBJ1-2, with D maybe TRBD1 (6 bases). The CDR3 is 13 residues long. CDR1 LNHDA and CDR2 SQIVND come from the germline V gene (reference sequence). Trimming shortened V by 4 bases and J by 1 base, and 7 bases separated the two germline ends. Here the CDR3 DNA reads TGTGCCAGTAGTACACAGGGTAACTATGGCTACACCTTC. Its protein product is CASSTQGNYGYTF.

This clone was observed a single time. The J gene is TRBJ2-3, the V gene TRBV2; 9 bases align to TRBD1. The V and J ends lost 6 bases and 3 bases, in that order; junction bases with no gene match: 7. Germline V lookup: CDR1 SNHLY, CDR2 FYNNEI. The CDR3 runs 15 residues. The CDR3 spells CASSATQGATDTQYF. CDR3 DNA: TGTGCCAGCAGCGCGACACAGGGGGCAACAGATACGCAGTATTTT.

The chain is built from TRBV5-6 and TRBJ1-5, with 7 bases that match TRBD1. CDR3 length: 16 amino acids. V dropped 0 bases and J dropped 5; count of bases not matched to a gene: 8. CDR1 SGHDT and CDR2 YYEEEE come from the germline V gene. The CDR3 region has the DNA TGTGCCAGCAGCTTGGTGGGGGACAGTAATCATCAGCCCCAGCATTTT. Encoded protein: CASSLVGDSNHQPQHF.

The chain is built from TRBV27 and TRBJ2-7, with TRBD1 identical over 9 bases. V lost 3 bases, J lost 8 bases, and 8 bases stayed unmatched. Germline assignment: CDR1 MNHEY and CDR2 SMNVEV (reference sequence). The CDR3 is 14 amino acids. The CDR3 coding sequence is TGTGCCAGCAGTTTTGACAGGGGGTTTGGGAAGCAGTACTTC. Translated: CASSFDRGFGKQYF.

V gene TRBV29-1 combines with J gene TRBJ2-7, with a possible D match to TRBD1 (6 bases). The germline gives CDR1 SQVTM, CDR2 ANQGSEA. CDR3 length: 12 residues. With 7 bases removed from V and 1 base from J, the gap between germline ends came to 11 bases. The CDR3 DNA sequence: TGCAGCGGGATGGACAGTTCCTACGAGCAGTACTTC. This codes for CSGMDSSYEQYF.

The J gene is TRBJ2-1, the V gene TRBV6-1, with TRBD1 matching 9 bases. V lost 7 bases to trimming and J lost 4 bases; unmatched junction nucleotides: 8. Per the germline V gene, CDR1 is MNHNS and CDR2 is SASEGT. The CDR3 sequence is 15 residues long. CDR3 loop: CASTRDRGSYNEQFF. DNA for the CDR3: TGTGCCAGCACCCGAGACAGGGGGAGTTACAATGAGCAGTTCTTC.

The chain carries TRBV29-1 and TRBJ1-2, with 7 nucleotides matching TRBD1. V was clipped by 7 bases and J by 4 bases; unmatched bases: 9. Germline CDR1 and CDR2: SQVTM and ANQGSEA. The CDR3 sequence is 13 residues long. CDR3 coding DNA: TGCAGCGCTGACAGGGAAGGGTTCTATGGCTACACCTTC. Translating gives CSADREGFYGYTF.

This chain links TRBV7-2 with TRBJ2-7, with D possibly being TRBD2 (5 bases). Trimming left V 5 bases short and J 5 bases short, with 10 bases between. The CDR3 is 12 amino acids. Germline CDR1 SGHTA, CDR2 FQGNSA. CDR3: CASSPAGNEQYF. The CDR3 DNA sequence: TGTGCCAGCAGCCCGGCCGGGAACGAGCAGTACTTC.

The V and J genes are TRBV6-1 and TRBJ1-5; D not certain. The V end lost 5 bases, the J end lost 6 bases, and 14 bases lay between the germline ends. The CDR3 totals 14 residues. CDR1 and CDR2 (germline): MNHNS, SASEGT. This CDR3 reads CASSQGGIVQPQHF. As DNA, the CDR3 is TGTGCCAGCAGTCAAGGAGGGATAGTTCAGCCCCAGCATTTT.

V usage is TRBV11-2 and J usage is TRBJ2-7; tentative D call: TRBD1 (5 bases). The CDR3 spans 12 residues. Germline V gives CDR1 SGHAT, CDR2 FQNNGV. Trimming stripped 2 bases from V and 3 bases from J, with 5 bases between. The CDR3 loop reads CASSLQGYEQYF. The DNA for the CDR3 is TGTGCCAGCAGCTTACAGGGCTACGAGCAGTACTTC.

This clone was seen a handful of times. The V call is TRBV5-1, the J call TRBJ2-7, with no clear D. V was pared by 4 bases and J by 2 bases, with 13 bases between. The CDR3 is made up of 14 amino acids. CDR1 and CDR2 (germline): SGHRS, YFSETQ. CDR3 DNA: TGCGCCAGCAGCCCAGCAAGCGACCCCTACGAGCAGTACTTC. Its protein product is CASSPASDPYEQYF.

The V and J genes are TRBV19 and TRBJ1-2; 7 bases are a match to TRBD1. Germline CDR1 is LNHDA and CDR2 is SQIVND (reference sequence). The CDR3 covers 13 residues. V was clipped by 4 bases and J by 3 bases; unmatched bases: 2. The CDR3 here is CASSNTGDYGYTF. CDR3 nucleotide sequence: TGTGCCAGTAGTAACACAGGGGACTATGGCTACACCTTC.

The V and J genes are TRBV10-3 and TRBJ1-1; D gene unclear. The germline V and J ends were trimmed by 4 bases and 1 base, with 7 bases remaining between them. Germline V lookup: CDR1 ENHRY, CDR2 SYGVKD. The CDR3 has 13 residues. The CDR3 DNA reads as TGTGCCATCAGTGTTGCTAAGAACACTGAAGCTTTCTTT. Protein product: CAISVAKNTEAFF.

The chain has TRBV4-1 and TRBJ2-3, with a weak D call TRBD2 (5 bases). The CDR3 length is 16 residues. Trimming left V 0 bases short and J 2 bases short, with 12 bases between. Germline CDR1 is MGHRA and CDR2 is YSYEKL. The CDR3 protein is CASSQERAAHTDTQYF. CDR3 bases: TGCGCCAGCAGCCAAGAACGAGCGGCCCACACAGATACGCAGTATTTT.

This chain links TRBV13 with TRBJ2-2, with 10 nucleotides matching TRBD1. Losses at the gene ends were 8 bases for V and 6 bases for J; bases not matched to a gene: 9. CDR3 length: 15 residues. The germline V gene has CDR1 PRHDT and CDR2 FYEKMQ (reference sequence). The chain's CDR3 is CASSWGTGASGELFF. The CDR3 DNA reads as TGTGCCAGCTCTTGGGGGACAGGGGCATCCGGGGAGCTGTTTTTT.

The chain couples TRBV7-8 to TRBJ2-7, with a tentative D call TRBD1 (5 bases). V lost 3 bases to trimming and J lost 2 bases, with 14 bases between them. Germline CDR1 and CDR2: SGHVS and FQNEAQ. CDR3 length: 15 residues. The CDR3 DNA follows: TGTGCCAGCAGCTTGGGTCCGGACATTACCTACGAGCAGTACTTC. Encoded protein: CASSLGPDITYEQYF.

The chain combines TRBV11-2 with TRBJ2-7, with D maybe TRBD2 (8 bases). Between the trimmed V and J ends, which lost 3 bases and 6 bases, there was a span of 18 bases. The CDR3 runs 15 residues. Germline V gene data show CDR1 as SGHAT and CDR2 as FQNNGV. DNA for the CDR3: TGTGCCAGCAGCTTTTCGGGAGGGGAGGGGGCCGAGCAGTACTTC. Its translation is CASSFSGGEGAEQYF. The entire variable domain, with the rest obtained from reference TRBV11-2 and TRBJ2-7, is as follows: EAGVAQSPRYKIIEKRQSVAFWCNPISGHATLYWYQQILGQGPKLLIQFQNNGVVDDSQLPKDRFSAERLKGVDSTLKIQPAKLEDSAVYLCASSFSGGEGAEQYFGPGTRLTVT.